Listed below are T cell receptor beta chains from one sample, sequenced in a study of shared clonotypes between healthy human individuals. The repertoire was sequenced with immunoSEQ multiplex PCR; TCRdb's copy has only in-frame clones and lacks some. This sample yields around 510,000 clones, of which approximately 94% are seen a single time; 0.055% to 0.075% belongs to the top ten. The sequencing sample was made of naive CD4+ T cells sorted from blood. These receptors were taken from a woman aged 30 to 39 in good health. Both conserved end residues are part of each CDR3. Each record gives: D gene, clone size, J gene, V gene, CDR3 DNA, CDR3 protein. A D gene is named only where the DNA matches it firmly. Only some rows state a clone size, as once, few, many or a class for expanded clones.

>TRBD1|NA|TRBJ1-3|TRBV18
TGTGCCAGCTCACCGACAGGGACTGAGGACACCATATATTTT
CASSPTGTEDTIYF
>TRBD1|NA|TRBJ2-5|TRBV5-1
TGCGCCAGCAGCTTCAGGGGGCAGGAGACCCAGTACTTC
CASSFRGQETQYF
>TRBD1|NA|TRBJ1-5|TRBV11-2
TGTGCCAGCAGCGTATCGACAGGGGGCCGACAGCCCCAGCATTTT
CASSVSTGGRQPQHF
>NA|NA|TRBJ1-5|TRBV5-1
TGCGCCAGCAGCTTGGGAACGAACGAGCCCCAGCATTTT
CASSLGTNEPQHF
>NA|NA|TRBJ1-1|TRBV20-1
TGCAGTGCTAGGGCCGACACTGAAGCTTTCTTT
CSARADTEAFF
>TRBD1|once|TRBJ1-5|TRBV5-1
TGCGCCAGCAGCACAGGGGTGGAAGATCAGCCCCAGCATTTT
CASSTGVEDQPQHF
>NA|NA|TRBJ1-1|TRBV13
TGTGCCAGCAGCGTTCGACCCCAGAACACTGAAGCTTTCTTT
CASSVRPQNTEAFF
>NA|NA|TRBJ1-4|TRBV4-1
TGCGCCAGCAGCCAAGGAGGACTAAACGATGAAAAACTGTTTTTT
CASSQGGLNDEKLFF
>NA|NA|TRBJ2-4|TRBV19
TGTGCCAGTAGTATACTATGGCAGCCCCTAGCCAAAAACATTCAGTACTTC
CASSILWQPLAKNIQYF
>NA|NA|TRBJ2-3|TRBV7-2
TGTGCCAGCAGCTTAGACGGAGTTAGCACAGATACGCAGTATTTT
CASSLDGVSTDTQYF
>TRBD1|NA|TRBJ2-7|TRBV5-1
TGCGCCAGCAGCTCCCCAGGGACAGGGTTTTACGAGCAGTACTTC
CASSSPGTGFYEQYF
>NA|NA|TRBJ2-1|TRBV29-1
TGCAGCGTTGTTGCCCTACACAATGAGCAGTTCTTC
CSVVALHNEQFF
>NA|NA|TRBJ1-1|TRBV2
TGTGCCGGGGGCCCCCTGGGCACTGAAGCTTTCTTT
CAGGPLGTEAFF
>TRBD2|NA|TRBJ2-7|TRBV7-2
TGTGCCAGCAGGCCCTATCTAGCGGAGAACTCCTACGAGCAGTACTTC
CASRPYLAENSYEQYF
>TRBD2|NA|TRBJ2-3|TRBV5-1
TGCGCCAGCAGCCCAGGAGGACTAGCGGGGATCACAGATACGCAGTATTTT
CASSPGGLAGITDTQYF
>TRBD1|NA|TRBJ2-7|TRBV5-4
TGTGCCAGCAGCTCAGGGGGACAGGGGGCAGATGAGCAGTACTTC
CASSSGGQGADEQYF